One and the same sample provided the 14 T cell receptor beta chains below, sequenced in a study of shared clonotypes between healthy human individuals. Generated by immunoSEQ multiplex PCR, the TCRdb table keeps only in-frame clones and is missing some. The sample contains approximately 2,000,000 clones, just over 90% of which appear only once. Terminally differentiated effector memory CD45RA+ cells were excluded by CCR7 positive selection of CD45RO-negative cells. Sequencing was performed on naive CD8+ T cells from PBMCs. The receptors were gathered from a man between 18 and 35 years old in good health. Some clones in this sample may be carry-over from other donors' samples.

The chain joins TRBV7-3 to TRBJ2-3; tentatively, D is TRBD2 (5 bases). This CDR3 has 15 residues. CDR1 and CDR2 from the germline V gene are SGHTA and FQGTGA. The V end lost 5 bases, the J end lost 3 bases, and 15 bases lay between the germline ends. DNA for the CDR3: TGTGCCAGCAGCCCGTCCGGCGGGCGGACAGATACGCAGTATTTT. Protein sequence: CASSPSGGRTDTQYF.

The rearrangement joins TRBV5-4 to TRBJ1-2, with unresolved D. The CDR3 covers 11 residues. Germline V gene lookup returns CDR1 SGHNT and CDR2 YYREEE (reference sequence). Deletions cut 2 bases from V and 7 bases from J, with 6 bases between. The chain's CDR3 is CASSLGSGYTF. CDR3 in DNA: TGTGCCAGCAGCTTAGGGAGTGGCTACACCTTC.

The V call is TRBV6-6, the J call TRBJ1-1; D call uncertain. Germline V CDR1 and CDR2: MNHNY, SVGAGI (reference sequence). With 5 bases removed from V and 0 bases from J, the gap between germline ends came to 7 bases. This CDR3 comprises 13 residues. CDR3 coding DNA: TGTGCCAGCAGTCAAGGGCTGAACACTGAAGCTTTCTTT. It codes for CASSQGLNTEAFF.

V and J are TRBV7-3 and TRBJ1-2; D ambiguous. Trimming took off 5 bases at V and 3 bases at J, with 13 bases between the two ends. The CDR3 consists of 14 residues. Germline-derived CDR1 and CDR2 are SGHTA and FQGTGA. The CDR3 loop is CASSPPGGDYGYTF. CDR3 DNA sequence: TGTGCCAGCAGCCCGCCCGGTGGGGACTATGGCTACACCTTC.

The chain combines TRBV4-3 with TRBJ2-7, with 11 nucleotides matching TRBD1. This CDR3 contains 17 residues. Germline trimming cut 4 bases from V and 7 bases from J; bases unmatched to any gene: 15. Germline V lookup: CDR1 LGHNA, CDR2 YSLEER. The CDR3 DNA reads as TGCGCCAGCAGCCGGGGCAGGGACAGGGGGTCTTGGGGGGAGCAGTACTTC. Translated, it gives CASSRGRDRGSWGEQYF.

This chain links TRBV5-1 with TRBJ2-7; no clear D gene. The CDR3 loop spans 13 amino acids. Germline CDR1 SGHRS, CDR2 YFSETQ. V was pared by 0 bases and J by 6 bases, with 10 bases between. The CDR3 DNA reads TGCGCCAGCAGCTTGGTTAGTTACGCCGAGCAGTACTTC. Protein sequence: CASSLVSYAEQYF. Supplemented by reference TRBV5-1 and TRBJ2-7, the full variable domain reads KAGVTQTPRYLIKTRGQQVTLSCSPISGHRSVSWYQQTPGQGLQFLFEYFSETQRNKGNFPGRFSGRQFSNSRSEMNVSTLELGDSALYLCASSLVSYAEQYFGPGTRLTVT.

This chain uses TRBV28 with TRBJ2-5, with a possible D match to TRBD2 (5 bases). This CDR3 comprises 12 residues. V was cut by 6 bases and J by 5 bases, with 10 bases left in between. CDR1 and CDR2 from the germline V gene are MDHEN and SYDVKM. The CDR3 bases are TGTGCCAGCAGCCCCCCGGGGGAGACCCAGTACTTC. It specifies CASSPPGETQYF.

This chain links TRBV9 with TRBJ1-1, with TRBD1 identical over 7 bases. CDR1 is SGDLS, CDR2 YYNGEE, per germline. CDR3 length equals 16 residues. J was trimmed by 5 bases and V by 0 bases; bases with no gene match: 10. CDR3 residues: CASSVGNRGRGTEAFF. The DNA of the CDR3 is TGTGCCAGCAGCGTAGGGAACAGGGGTCGGGGAACTGAAGCTTTCTTT. Full variable domain (missing parts from reference TRBV9 and TRBJ1-1): DSGVTQTPKHLITATGQRVTLRCSPRSGDLSVYWYQQSLDQGLQFLIQYYNGEERAKGNILERFSAQQFPDLHSELNLSSLELGDSALYFCASSVGNRGRGTEAFFGQGTRLTVV.

V usage is TRBV19 and J usage is TRBJ2-1; 13 bases agree with TRBD2. Germline V gene lookup returns CDR1 LNHDA and CDR2 SQIVND (reference sequence). Losses at the gene ends were 4 bases for V and 10 bases for J; bases not matched to a gene: 7. The CDR3 has 15 amino acids. DNA for the CDR3: TGTGCCAGTAGTACCCCCCGACTAGCGGGAGGCGAGCAGTTCTTC. It yields the protein CASSTPRLAGGEQFF.

The chain has TRBV28 and TRBJ2-1; D is unresolved. CDR1 and CDR2 (germline): MDHEN, SYDVKM. Trimming stripped 4 bases from V and 6 bases from J, with 4 bases between. The CDR3 sequence is 11 residues long. This CDR3 is CASSWGNEQFF. The CDR3 bases are TGTGCCAGCAGTTGGGGCAATGAGCAGTTCTTC.

This chain joins TRBV29-1 and TRBJ2-3; 7 positions match TRBD2. Germline V gives CDR1 SQVTM, CDR2 ANQGSEA. The CDR3 loop spans 15 amino acids. V lost 3 bases, J lost 1 base, and 7 bases stayed unmatched. DNA of the CDR3: TGCAGCGTTGAGATGCGGGGGTGGGGCACAGATACGCAGTATTTT. This gives the protein CSVEMRGWGTDTQYF.

This chain uses TRBV7-9 with TRBJ2-1; TRBD2 matches at 9 bases. The V and J ends lost 3 bases and 7 bases, in that order; junction bases with no gene match: 13. Germline lookup yields CDR1 SEHNR and CDR2 FQNEAQ (reference sequence). CDR3 length equals 17 residues. The CDR3 DNA follows: TGTGCCAGCAGCTTCCCACCCCTAGCGGGAACATCAAATGAGCAGTTCTTC. This translates into CASSFPPLAGTSNEQFF.

The chain carries TRBV25-1 and TRBJ2-5; 10 bases agree with TRBD2. Germline CDR1 and CDR2: MGHDK and SYGVNS. Trimming took 5 bases from V and 9 from J; bases not matched to a gene: 6. The CDR3 runs 13 residues. The CDR3 nucleotides read TGTGCCAGCAGTCCTAGCGGGAGTATGGCCCAGTACTTC. Encoded protein: CASSPSGSMAQYF.

In DNA form, the CDR3 reads TGTGCCAGCAGCTCGGCTACAGGGGGAAGCGGATCAGAGACCCAGTACTTC. This sequence encodes CASSSATGGSGSETQYF. This rearrangement joins TRBV13 to TRBJ2-5, with 8 bases aligning to TRBD1. The CDR3 spans 17 residues. V shed 4 bases and J 4 bases; nucleotides not matched to a gene: 14. CDR1 and CDR2 (germline): PRHDT, FYEKMQ (reference sequence). The complete variable domain, with remaining parts taken from reference TRBV13 and TRBJ2-5, reads AAGVIQSPRHLIKEKRETATLKCYPIPRHDTVYWYQQGPGQDPQFLISFYEKMQSDKGSIPDRFSAQQFSDYHSELNMSSLELGDSALYFCASSSATGGSGSETQYFGPGTRLLVL.